The next 13 T cell receptor beta chains were all read from a single sample in a study of T cells after posttransplantation cyclophosphamide. Repertoires were generated with immunoSEQ multiplex PCR, while TCRdb's copy carries only in-frame clones and drops some. In the table there are tens of thousands of clones, 86% of which are singletons. The sequencing sample was made of PBMCs. These receptors all come from a man younger than 45 with a blood cancer, CMV-positive, and with a related stem cell donor.

The J gene is TRBJ1-2, the V gene TRBV6-6; tentative D call: TRBD1 (5 bases). CDR3 size: 13 residues. V was clipped by 5 bases and J by 5 bases, with 12 bases between them. CDR1 and CDR2 from the germline V gene are MNHNY and SVGAGI (reference sequence). CDR3: CASSPLQEYGYTF. The CDR3 region has the DNA TGTGCCAGCAGTCCTCTACAGGAATATGGCTACACCTTC.

The V call is TRBV13, the J call TRBJ2-3, with TRBD1 identical over 9 bases. The germline gives CDR1 PRHDT, CDR2 FYEKMQ (reference sequence). The J segment lost 3 bases and the V segment lost 3 bases, leaving 1 base of the junction unmatched. This CDR3 is 14 amino acids long. The CDR3 DNA reads TGTGCCAGCAGCTTGGGACAGGGTACAGATACGCAGTATTTT. Protein sequence: CASSLGQGTDTQYF.

This clone appeared a single time. The V call is TRBV28, the J call TRBJ2-6, with 14 positions matching TRBD2. Germline assignment: CDR1 MDHEN and CDR2 SYDVKM. J lost 2 bases, V lost 8 bases, and 5 bases had no gene match. The CDR3 covers 17 residues. CDR3 DNA sequence: TGTGCCAGCTTCAGGACTAGCGGGAGGCCTGGGGCCAACGTCCTGACTTTC. Encoded protein: CASFRTSGRPGANVLTF.

In its sample, this clone was seen once. The CDR3 nucleotides read TGTGCCTGGAGGGGAGGGGTAGGTGTCACCGGGGAGCTGTTTTTT. Protein: CAWRGGVGVTGELFF. The chain couples TRBV30 to TRBJ2-2; 7 bases fit TRBD2. Germline V CDR1 and CDR2: GTSNPN, SVGIG (reference sequence). CDR3 length equals 15 residues. V shed 3 bases, J shed 4 bases, and the junction held 8 bases outside the gene matches.

This chain uses TRBV19 with TRBJ1-4; D not certain. The V end was cut by 5 bases, the J end by 4 bases, with 5 bases between. The CDR3 totals 12 residues. Germline CDR1 is LNHDA and CDR2 is SQIVND (reference sequence). DNA for the CDR3: TGTGCCAGTAGTCGGGATAATGAAAAACTGTTTTTT. This encodes CASSRDNEKLFF.

This clone was seen just once. The V gene is TRBV27, the J gene TRBJ2-7; a weak D match, TRBD2 (7 bases). The germline V gene has CDR1 MNHEY and CDR2 SMNVEV (reference sequence). V was cut by 5 bases and J by 6 bases, with 17 bases left in between. This CDR3 comprises 14 residues. For the CDR3, the DNA is TGTGCCAGCAGTCTGTGGGGGGGCGCGGGCGAGCAGTACTTC. Amino acids: CASSLWGGAGEQYF.

The V call is TRBV29-1, the J call TRBJ2-7, with 8 bases matching TRBD2. Trimming at V came to 6 bases and at J to 5 bases, leaving 6 bases not matched to a gene. There are 12 residues in the CDR3. CDR1 is SQVTM, CDR2 ANQGSEA, per germline. CDR3 coding DNA: TGCAGCGTCGTTAGCGGGGCCCACGAGCAGTACTTC. Its translation is CSVVSGAHEQYF.

V usage is TRBV12-5 and J usage is TRBJ2-1, with D perhaps matching TRBD2 (7 bases). Trimming took 1 base from V and 9 from J, leaving 16 bases between them. Germline CDR1 LGHNT, CDR2 FRNRAP. The CDR3 extends over 15 amino acids. The CDR3 DNA follows: TGTGCTAGTGGTTTGGATTGGGGGGGCGCGGGTGAGCAGTTCTTC. Amino acid sequence: CASGLDWGGAGEQFF.

The rearrangement uses TRBV9 and TRBJ2-2, with 8 bases aligning to TRBD1. CDR3 size: 16 residues. Trimming removed 0 bases from V and 1 base from J; junction bases left unmatched: 2. The V gene's germline CDR1 is SGDLS and CDR2 YYNGEE. CDR3 in DNA: TGTGCCAGCAGCGTAGGGGGGACAGGGAACACCGGGGAGCTGTTTTTT. As protein: CASSVGGTGNTGELFF.

The chain carries TRBV28 and TRBJ2-1, with 13 bases fitting TRBD2. The CDR3 spans 15 residues. The junction had 9 bases not matched to a gene; V was cut back by 6 bases and J by 10 bases. Per germline, CDR1 MDHEN and CDR2 SYDVKM. In nucleotides, the CDR3 is TGTGCCAGCAGCCTCGGACTAGCGGGAGAGGCGGAGCAGTTCTTC. Residues: CASSLGLAGEAEQFF.

The chain carries TRBV4-2 and TRBJ2-7; TRBD2 agrees at 8 bases. Unmatched junction bases numbered 7, after V lost 0 bases and J lost 3 bases. The CDR3 runs to 16 residues. In germline, CDR1 is LGHNA, CDR2 YNFKEQ. The DNA for the CDR3 is TGTGCCAGCAGCCAAGAAAGTAATCGGGGGGGCTACGAGCAGTACTTC. It yields the protein CASSQESNRGGYEQYF.

The chain couples TRBV27 to TRBJ2-1; tentatively, D is TRBD1 (5 bases). This CDR3 is built from 14 residues. V was shortened by 8 bases and J by 5 bases, with 16 bases between the two germline ends. CDR1 is MNHEY, CDR2 SMNVEV, per germline (reference sequence). CDR3: CASSGNRNDNEQFF. The DNA of the CDR3 is TGTGCCAGCTCCGGAAACAGGAATGACAATGAGCAGTTCTTC.

CDR3 sequence reads: CASSPGRENQPQHF. As DNA, the CDR3 is TGTGCCAGCAGTCCTGGACGGGAAAATCAGCCCCAGCATTTT. This sequence joins TRBV5-4 and TRBJ1-5; D not certain. V dropped 5 bases and J dropped 4 bases, with 13 bases sitting between them. The CDR3 is 14 amino acids. Germline CDR1 SGHNT, CDR2 YYREEE (reference sequence).